This T cell receptor (beta chain) came from a study of blood T cell repertoires in COVID-19. Overall study context: The United States, Italy and Spain provided the acute and convalescent COVID-19 samples.

Sequencing used immunoSEQ multiplex PCR; TCRdb keeps in-frame clones, though not all of them. The table shows some 70,000 clones, with approximately 90% occurring only once. The V end lost 0 bases, the J end lost 9 bases, and 12 bases lay between the germline ends. The germline V gene has CDR1 MNHEY and CDR2 SVGAGI. This CDR3 spans 14 amino acids. This clone was picked up one time. The rearrangement joins TRBV6-5 to TRBJ2-1, with D maybe TRBD1 (5 bases). What was sequenced was peripheral blood. The clonotype originates from a woman of 80 years or more with active COVID-19. CDR3 coding DNA: TGTGCCAGCAGTTACTCTGGGCAGGGCGGTGAGCAGTTCTTC. It yields the protein CASSYSGQGGEQFF.